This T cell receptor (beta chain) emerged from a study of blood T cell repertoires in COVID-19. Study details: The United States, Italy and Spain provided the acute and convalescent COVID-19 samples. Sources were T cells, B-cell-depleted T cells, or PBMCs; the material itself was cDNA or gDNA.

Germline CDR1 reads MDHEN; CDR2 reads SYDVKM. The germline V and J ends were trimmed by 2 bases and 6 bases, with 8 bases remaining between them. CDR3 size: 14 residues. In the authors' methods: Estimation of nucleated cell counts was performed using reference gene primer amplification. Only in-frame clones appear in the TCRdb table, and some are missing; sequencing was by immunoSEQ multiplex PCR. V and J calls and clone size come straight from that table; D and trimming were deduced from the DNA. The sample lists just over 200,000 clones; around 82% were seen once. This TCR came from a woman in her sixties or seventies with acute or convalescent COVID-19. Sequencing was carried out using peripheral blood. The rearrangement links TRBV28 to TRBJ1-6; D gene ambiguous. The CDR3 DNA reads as TGTGCCAGCAGTTTAAGGAGGGCTAATTCACCCCTCCACTTT. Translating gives CASSLRRANSPLHF.